This T cell receptor beta chain was retrieved from a study of a mutant IDH1 vaccine in newly diagnosed glioma. Study-level information: Eight vaccinations were given in weeks 1, 3, 5, 7, 11, 15, 19 and 23. The treated population exhibited a male proportion of about 62%, a female proportion of roughly 40%, and a mean age of roughly 41 years. Before enrollment, the patients had been treated with radiotherapy alone, temozolomide alone, or both together. Most of them had received both.

V was clipped by 0 bases and J by 3 bases, with 9 bases between them. This CDR3 is built from 14 residues. Germline V gene sequence: CDR1 SEHNR, CDR2 FQNEAQ (reference sequence). Here immunoSEQ multiplex PCR was the method, and the copy in TCRdb shows in-frame clones only, minus some. The table records about 130,000 clones, roughly 77% of them present only once. With respect to this clone: Its specificity is not known.

The study, taken as a whole, reports: Of all patients, approximately 93% showed vaccine-induced immune responses.

This sample's time point: week 11, during vaccination. Topical imiquimod was applied with each vaccine dose, which held 300 ug of mutant IDH1 20-mer peptide. The chain combines TRBV7-9 with TRBJ2-7; D may be TRBD1 (5 bases). The sequencing used PBMCs, collected from a glioma patient whose treatment included an IDH1 peptide vaccine. This TCR derives from a man in his forties or fifties with glioma. This CDR3 is CASSLAGQGYEQYF. The CDR3 nucleotides read TGTGCCAGCAGCTTAGCTGGGCAGGGCTACGAGCAGTACTTC.